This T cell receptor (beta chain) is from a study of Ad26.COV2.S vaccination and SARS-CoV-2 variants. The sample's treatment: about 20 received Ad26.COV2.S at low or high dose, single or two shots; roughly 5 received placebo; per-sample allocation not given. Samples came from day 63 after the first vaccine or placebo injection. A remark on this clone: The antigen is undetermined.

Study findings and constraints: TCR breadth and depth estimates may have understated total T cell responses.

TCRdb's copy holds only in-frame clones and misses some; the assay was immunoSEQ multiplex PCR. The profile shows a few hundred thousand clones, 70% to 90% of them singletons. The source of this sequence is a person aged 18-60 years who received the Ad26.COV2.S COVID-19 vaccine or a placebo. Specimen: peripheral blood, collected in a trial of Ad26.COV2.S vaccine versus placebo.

The CDR3 spells CASDLSGSKQFF. Written as DNA, the CDR3 is TGTGCTAGCGACCTAAGCGGGAGCAAGCAGTTCTTC. The chain carries TRBV12-5 and TRBJ2-1; TRBD2 agrees at 8 bases. Trimming removed 9 bases from V and 11 bases from J; junction bases left unmatched: 9. Germline CDR1 LGHNT, CDR2 FRNRAP. The CDR3 spans 12 residues.